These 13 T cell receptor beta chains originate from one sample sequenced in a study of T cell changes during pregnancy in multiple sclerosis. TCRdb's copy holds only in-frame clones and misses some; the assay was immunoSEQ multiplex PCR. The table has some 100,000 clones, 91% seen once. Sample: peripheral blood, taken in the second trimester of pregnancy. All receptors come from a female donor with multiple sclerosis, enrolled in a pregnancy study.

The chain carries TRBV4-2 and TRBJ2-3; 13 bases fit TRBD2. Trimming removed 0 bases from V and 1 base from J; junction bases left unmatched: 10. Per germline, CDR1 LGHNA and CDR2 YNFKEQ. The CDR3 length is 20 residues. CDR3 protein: CASSQELAGGPSVRTDTQYF. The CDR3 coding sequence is TGTGCCAGCAGCCAAGAACTAGCGGGAGGGCCATCCGTGCGCACAGATACGCAGTATTTT.

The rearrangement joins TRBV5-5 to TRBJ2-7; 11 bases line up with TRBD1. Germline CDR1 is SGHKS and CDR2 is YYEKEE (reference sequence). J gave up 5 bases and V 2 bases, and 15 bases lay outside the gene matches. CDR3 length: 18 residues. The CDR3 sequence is CASSLVWPEDRGLHEQYF. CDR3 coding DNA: TGTGCCAGCAGCTTAGTCTGGCCGGAGGACAGGGGGCTCCACGAGCAGTACTTC.

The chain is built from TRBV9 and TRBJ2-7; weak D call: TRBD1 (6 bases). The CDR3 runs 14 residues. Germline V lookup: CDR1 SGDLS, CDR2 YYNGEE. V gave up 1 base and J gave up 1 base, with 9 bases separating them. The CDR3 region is CASSVTGFSYEQYF. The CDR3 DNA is TGTGCCAGCAGCGTAACAGGGTTTTCCTACGAGCAGTACTTC. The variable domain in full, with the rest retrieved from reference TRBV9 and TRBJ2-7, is DSGVTQTPKHLITATGQRVTLRCSPRSGDLSVYWYQQSLDQGLQFLIQYYNGEERAKGNILERFSAQQFPDLHSELNLSSLELGDSALYFCASSVTGFSYEQYFGPGTRLTVT.

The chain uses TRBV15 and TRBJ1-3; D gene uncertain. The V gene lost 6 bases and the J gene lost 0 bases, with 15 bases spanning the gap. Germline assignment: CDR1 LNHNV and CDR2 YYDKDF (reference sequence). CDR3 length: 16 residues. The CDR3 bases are TGTGCCACCAGGTCAGATGAATGGTACTCTGGAAACACCATATATTTT. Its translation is CATRSDEWYSGNTIYF.

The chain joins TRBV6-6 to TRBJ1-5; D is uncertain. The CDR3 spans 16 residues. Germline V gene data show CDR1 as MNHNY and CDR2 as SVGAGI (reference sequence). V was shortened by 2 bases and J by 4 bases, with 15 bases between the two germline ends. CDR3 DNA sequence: TGTGCCAGCAGTTACGCGCCCCGCAGCGCAAATCAGCCCCAGCATTTT. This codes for CASSYAPRSANQPQHF.

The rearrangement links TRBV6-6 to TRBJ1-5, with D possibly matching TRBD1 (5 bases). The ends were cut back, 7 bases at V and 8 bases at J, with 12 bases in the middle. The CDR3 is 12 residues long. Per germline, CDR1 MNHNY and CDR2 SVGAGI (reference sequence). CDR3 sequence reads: CASTSQGKPQHF. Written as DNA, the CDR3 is TGTGCCAGCACCTCTCAGGGAAAGCCCCAGCATTTT.

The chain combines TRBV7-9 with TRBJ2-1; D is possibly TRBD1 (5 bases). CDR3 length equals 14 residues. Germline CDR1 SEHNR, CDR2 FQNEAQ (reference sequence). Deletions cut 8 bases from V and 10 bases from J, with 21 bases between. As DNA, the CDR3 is TGTGCCAGCCAAGAAGGGGCTCTTCTCTGGGAGCAGTTCTTC. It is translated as CASQEGALLWEQFF.

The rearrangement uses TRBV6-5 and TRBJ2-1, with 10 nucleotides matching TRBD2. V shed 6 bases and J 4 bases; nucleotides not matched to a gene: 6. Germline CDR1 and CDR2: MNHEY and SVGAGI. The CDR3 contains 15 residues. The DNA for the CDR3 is TGTGCCAGCAGCTCCGGGACTAGCGCGTACAATGAGCAGTTCTTC. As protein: CASSSGTSAYNEQFF.

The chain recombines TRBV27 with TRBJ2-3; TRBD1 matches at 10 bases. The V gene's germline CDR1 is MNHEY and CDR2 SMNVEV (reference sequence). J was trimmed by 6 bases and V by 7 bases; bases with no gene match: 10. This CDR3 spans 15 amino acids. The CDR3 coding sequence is TGTGCCAGCAAACAGGGACAGGGGCTGGTGGATACGCAGTATTTT. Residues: CASKQGQGLVDTQYF.

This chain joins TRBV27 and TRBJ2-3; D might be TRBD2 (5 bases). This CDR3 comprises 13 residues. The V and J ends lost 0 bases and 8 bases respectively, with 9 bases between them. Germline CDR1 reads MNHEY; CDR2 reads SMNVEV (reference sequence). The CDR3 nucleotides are TGTGCCAGCAGTTTATCCGGGATCGCTACGCAGTATTTT. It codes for CASSLSGIATQYF.

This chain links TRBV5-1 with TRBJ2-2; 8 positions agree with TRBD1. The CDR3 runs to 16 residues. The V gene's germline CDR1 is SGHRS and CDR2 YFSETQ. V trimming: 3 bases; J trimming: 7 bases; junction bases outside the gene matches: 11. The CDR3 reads CASSYSRQGAGGELFF. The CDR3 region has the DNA TGCGCCAGCAGCTACTCGCGGCAGGGGGCTGGCGGGGAGCTGTTTTTT. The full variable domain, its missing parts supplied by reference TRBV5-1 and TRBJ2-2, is KAGVTQTPRYLIKTRGQQVTLSCSPISGHRSVSWYQQTPGQGLQFLFEYFSETQRNKGNFPGRFSGRQFSNSRSEMNVSTLELGDSALYLCASSYSRQGAGGELFFGEGSRLTVL.

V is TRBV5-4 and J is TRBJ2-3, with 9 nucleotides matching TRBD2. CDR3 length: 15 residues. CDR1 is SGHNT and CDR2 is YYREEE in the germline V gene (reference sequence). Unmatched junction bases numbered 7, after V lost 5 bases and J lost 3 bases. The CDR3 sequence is CASRRSGSGTDTQYF. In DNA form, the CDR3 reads TGTGCCAGCAGACGTAGCGGGAGTGGGACAGATACGCAGTATTTT.

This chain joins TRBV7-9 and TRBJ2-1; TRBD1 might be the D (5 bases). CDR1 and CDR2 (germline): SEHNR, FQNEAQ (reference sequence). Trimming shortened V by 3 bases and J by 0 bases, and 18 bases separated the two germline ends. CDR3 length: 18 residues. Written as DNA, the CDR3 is TGTGCCAGCAGCTTCCGCCCCCGACAGTTTAGCTCCTACAATGAGCAGTTCTTC. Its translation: CASSFRPRQFSSYNEQFF.